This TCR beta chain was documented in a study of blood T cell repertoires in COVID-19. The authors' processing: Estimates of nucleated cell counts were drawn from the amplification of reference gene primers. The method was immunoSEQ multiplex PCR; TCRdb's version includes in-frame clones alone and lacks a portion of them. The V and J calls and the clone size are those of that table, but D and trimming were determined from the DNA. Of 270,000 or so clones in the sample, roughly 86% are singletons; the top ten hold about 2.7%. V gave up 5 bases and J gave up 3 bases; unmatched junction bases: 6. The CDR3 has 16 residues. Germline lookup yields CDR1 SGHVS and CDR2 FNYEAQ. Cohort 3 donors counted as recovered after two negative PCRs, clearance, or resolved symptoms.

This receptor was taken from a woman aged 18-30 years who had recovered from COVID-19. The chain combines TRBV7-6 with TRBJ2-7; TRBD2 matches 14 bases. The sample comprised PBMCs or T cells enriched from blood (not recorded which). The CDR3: CASSKTSGGDNYEQYF. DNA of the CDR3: TGTGCCAGCAGCAAGACTAGCGGGGGGGATAACTACGAGCAGTACTTC.